Sequencing of this T cell receptor beta chain was carried out in a study of monozygotic twins with inflammatory bowel disease (dated by TCRdb to the late 2010s). For context, the study as a whole: In total, roughly 28 monozygotic twin pairs made up the full study: 19 Danish pairs, all IBD-discordant, plus nine German pairs, of which four were IBD-concordant and five were IBD-discordant. Each individual had, on average, about 151 000 unique TCRalpha sequences and 181 000 unique TCRbeta sequences available for analysis. Disease-associated traits were sought mainly through comparisons between IBD patients and their genetically identical healthy co-twins within discordant pairs.

Worth noting for this clonotype: The antigen it recognizes is unknown.

Library preparation employed 5' RACE. Each TCR library was prepared from about 4,000 ng of total RNA. cDNA was synthesized with SMARTScribe reverse transcriptase in eight separate reactions per sample. During cDNA synthesis, template switching was used to introduce unique molecular identifiers that contained a 6-nucleotide sample barcode. Amplification of TCRalpha and TCRbeta cDNA involved two nested PCRs of roughly 16 and 10 cycles, and each PCR was followed by bead purification. Before amplification, the cDNA was treated with uracil DNA-glycosylase and purified using the QIAquick PCR purification kit. The second PCR was the step at which Illumina TruSeq-compatible adapters and sample-specific barcodes were added. Library quality and concentration were checked on TapeStation and Qubit, and libraries were pooled at about 5 ng each. Pooled libraries were sequenced on an Illumina HiSeq2500 single-index Rapid Run with 2 x 100 bp reads and custom sequencing primers. The published analysis was carried out like this. UMI-based consensus assembly with MiGEC version 1.2.6 was used to correct PCR and sequencing errors. MiXCR version 2.1.1 was used for V(D)J alignment, clonotype assembly and CDR3 extraction. Gene usage, clonotype sharing and MAIT/NKT TCR abundance were normalised by analysing the top 1000, 10 000 and 20 000 clonotypes per sample. After downsampling to 27 000 UMIs, diversity was calculated as the inverse Simpson index using the vegan R package. Paired Mann-Whitney U tests were applied to discordant twin pairs, and Benjamini-Hochberg correction was used for multiple testing. Reads reprocessed by TCRdb are summarized as one entry per CDR3 protein sequence, and DNA is absent. For this entry, the V and J calls and clone size follow TCRdb and not the study's own pipeline. This sample's table has entries for 160,000 or so distinct CDR3 sequences. The ten top clones hold roughly 2.4% of the sample.

The germline V gene sets CDR1 to SGHRS and CDR2 to YFSETQ. The CDR3 sequence holds 15 residues, the cysteine and phenylalanine included. No coding sequence is recorded. Here is what the overall study found, with its caveats: Compared with healthy twins, IBD patients shared fewer clonotypes with other individuals, and the difference was most pronounced in patients with signs of disease activity. TCRbeta repertoire diversity, by inverse Simpson index, was decreased in IBD patients compared with their healthy co-twins. The results gave no support for a single strong signal or clonotype linked to IBD. Different T cell subtypes could not be distinguished in the analysis. Because patients were on differing immunosuppressive treatments, the repertoires may have picked up extra background noise and inter-individual variability. Repertoire similarity did not differ between concordant and discordant twins, which could be due to limited statistical power.

From each donor, an approximately 2.4 ml peripheral blood sample was drawn into PAXgene tubes and stored at -80 degrees C. Without any T cell sorting, total RNA was extracted from whole blood using the PAXgene blood miRNA kit on an automated QIAcube. Peripheral blood from monozygotic twin pairs concordant or discordant for inflammatory bowel disease was subjected to deep TCRalpha and TCRbeta repertoire profiling with unique molecular barcoding. Smoking habits were recorded for all twin pairs, with individuals classified as current, former or never smokers. The rearranged segments are TRBV5-1 and TRBJ1-1; the TRBD1 assignment by TCRdb is unverifiable without DNA. This clonotype originated in a human donor with ulcerative colitis or Crohn's disease, or a healthy co-twin of an affected twin (not recorded which). Material: blood. For the CDR3, the sequence is CASERTGIGNTEAFF.